This T cell receptor (beta chain) derives from a study of blood T cell repertoires in COVID-19. For the study at large: The samples span acute and convalescent COVID-19 from the United States, Italy and Spain.

The CDR3 totals 20 residues. Unmatched junction bases numbered 20, after V lost 4 bases and J lost 6 bases. Germline V gene data show CDR1 as LGHNA and CDR2 as YNFKEQ. In the authors' methods: The authors estimated nucleated cell counts from reference gene primer amplification. Here immunoSEQ multiplex PCR was the method, and the copy in TCRdb shows in-frame clones only, minus some. Clonal size and the V and J genes are those of that table, whereas D and trimming came from the DNA. The sample lists around 310,000 clones, 75% to 95% occurring once. Patients from Seattle were sampled longitudinally, starting during active infection.

The chain recombines TRBV4-2 with TRBJ2-2; 10 bases align to TRBD2. This TCR derives from a woman in her thirties with COVID-19, enrolled during active disease. The material sequenced was peripheral blood. The CDR3 loop is CASSPLPPLASGSTAGELFF. The CDR3 DNA sequence: TGTGCCAGCAGCCCCTTACCCCCCCTGGCTAGCGGGAGTACGGCCGGGGAGCTGTTTTTT.